A selection of T cell receptor beta chains follows, all from one sample in a study of T cell repertoires in cytomegalovirus infection. No antigen has been assigned to these receptors. TCRdb reprocessed the reads via MiXCR and lists one record per CDR3 protein. The data contain tens of thousands of distinct CDR3 sequences, about a third of them seen just once; the ten biggest clones take up 55% to 75%. The material sequenced was PBMCs, sequenced either directly or after in vitro stimulation (not recorded which). These receptors all stem from a human donor in good health (CMV status not recorded). Some clones in this sample may be carry-over from other donors' samples. The CDR3 runs from the conserved cysteine through the conserved F or W. Fields, in order: D gene, V gene, J gene, clone size, CDR3 DNA, CDR3 protein. A D gene is named only where the DNA matches it firmly. Clone size is given for some rows only: seen once, a few or many times, or a class if the clone is expanded.

NA	TRBV6-1	TRBJ2-7	NA	TGTGCCAGCAGCCCCCCCGGGGCCTACGAGCAGTACTTC	CASSPPGAYEQYF
NA	TRBV5-6	TRBJ1-1	NA	TGTGCCAGCAGCTCCTTTAGTCCCGACACTGAAGCTTTCTTT	CASSSFSPDTEAFF
NA	TRBV12-3/TRBV12-4	TRBJ2-1	many	TGTGCCAGCAGTCAGGACTTGTATGAGCAGTTCTTC	CASSQDLYEQFF
NA	TRBV12-3/TRBV12-4	TRBJ1-1	NA	TGTGCCAGCAGTTTGTTGGTGGGGTTTATGAACACTGAAGCTTTCTTT	CASSLLVGFMNTEAFF
TRBD1	TRBV7-9	TRBJ1-5	few	TGTGCCAGCAGTTCGGACAGGGAGGGCAATCAGCCCCAGCATTTT	CASSSDREGNQPQHF
NA	TRBV5-5	TRBJ2-1	few	TGTGCCAGCAGCCACAGGTACAATGAGCAGTTCTTC	CASSHRYNEQFF
NA	TRBV7-9	TRBJ2-1	NA	TGTGCCAGCATGCGGACAGAGGTTGCGAATGAGCAGTTCTTC	CASMRTEVANEQFF
NA	TRBV2	TRBJ2-6	NA	TGTGCCAGCAGTGGGAGGGCTAGGACCTCACCTGGGGCCAACGTCCTGACTTTC	CASSGRARTSPGANVLTF
TRBD1	TRBV4-1	TRBJ2-7	NA	TGCGCCAGCAGGGGCGACAGGGGAAACTACGAGCAGTACTTC	CASRGDRGNYEQYF
NA	TRBV20-1	TRBJ2-1	NA	TGCAGTGCTTTCCGGTACGGGACCTACTCCTACAATGAGCAGTTCTTC	CSAFRYGTYSYNEQFF
NA	TRBV7-8	TRBJ1-2	NA	TGTGCCAGCAGCTCCGAGAGTAACTATGGCTACACCTTC	CASSSESNYGYTF
NA	TRBV20-1	TRBJ2-3	NA	TGCAGTGCTCCCCGACCTGGCACAGATACGCAGTATTTT	CSAPRPGTDTQYF
NA	TRBV20-1	TRBJ1-4	NA	TGCAGTGTTAGAGCGGCAGGGAGTGGAAAACTGTTTTTT	CSVRAAGSGKLFF
TRBD1	TRBV5-4	TRBJ2-3	many	TGTGCCAGCAGCTCTTCGTCAGGGGGCTTTGAAGATACGCAGTATTTT	CASSSSSGGFEDTQYF
NA	TRBV7-9	TRBJ2-1	NA	TGTGCCAGCAGCTCCTTTAAAAATGAGCAGTTCTTC	CASSSFKNEQFF
NA	TRBV7-9	TRBJ1-4	NA	TGTGCCAGCAGCTTTTACCGGGGGCGAAGTGAAAAACTGTTTTTT	CASSFYRGRSEKLFF
NA	TRBV7-2	TRBJ1-6	NA	TGTGCCAGCAGCTCGTATACAGGGACCAATTCACCCCTCCACTTT	CASSSYTGTNSPLHF
NA	TRBV6-2/TRBV6-3	TRBJ2-7	medium-sized	TGTGCCAGCAGTTACCGAGCGCCTGGCTACGAGCAGTACTTC	CASSYRAPGYEQYF
NA	TRBV7-6	TRBJ2-6	few	TGTGCCAGCAGCCCGCCTGGATGGGACGGTGGAAACTCTGGGGCCAACGTCCTGACTTTC	CASSPPGWDGGNSGANVLTF
NA	TRBV11-2	TRBJ2-3	few	TGTGCCAGCAGCCCTAGGGCGGGGAGTGGTCCAGATACGCAGTATTTT	CASSPRAGSGPDTQYF
TRBD2	TRBV7-2	TRBJ2-3	NA	TGTGCCAGCAGCTCCCCTCCGGGACTACGCACAGATACGCAGTATTTT	CASSSPPGLRTDTQYF
NA	TRBV14	TRBJ2-1	NA	TGTGCCAGCAGCCACGCTCATAGTAAGCGCCTCTCCTACAATGAGCAGTTCTTC	CASSHAHSKRLSYNEQFF
NA	TRBV19	TRBJ1-5	NA	TGTGCCAGTAGTATGGTGCATAGCAATCAGCCCCAGCATTTT	CASSMVHSNQPQHF
NA	TRBV7-2	TRBJ2-3	many	TGTGCCAGCAGCTTATCTGAAGTCGCAGATACGCAGTATTTT	CASSLSEVADTQYF
NA	TRBV2	TRBJ1-2	NA	TGTGCCAGCAGTGAAGTTCGCAGGGCTGACTATGGCTACACCTTC	CASSEVRRADYGYTF
TRBD2	TRBV6-1	TRBJ2-3	NA	TGTGCCAGCAAAGAGACTAGCGGGAACACAGATACGCAGTATTTT	CASKETSGNTDTQYF
TRBD1	TRBV7-2	TRBJ1-4	few	TGTGCCAGCAGCCGACAGGGGGCGGGTAGAGATGAAAAACTGTTTTTT	CASSRQGAGRDEKLFF
NA	TRBV25-1	TRBJ2-5	few	TGTGCCAGCAGTGTGAGGAGCAAAGAGACCCAGTACTTC	CASSVRSKETQYF
TRBD1	TRBV2	TRBJ2-7	NA	TGTGCCAGCAGTGTACAGGGGTCTAACTACGAGCAGTACTTC	CASSVQGSNYEQYF
NA	TRBV20-1	TRBJ1-4	NA	TGCAGTGCGGACGCGGCAGTGGCTAATGAAAAACTGTTTTTT	CSADAAVANEKLFF
NA	TRBV12-3/TRBV12-4	TRBJ2-1	few	TGTGCCAGCAAGGGTGGTGAGCAGTTCTTC	CASKGGEQFF
NA	TRBV7-6	TRBJ1-3	many	TGTGCCAGCAGCTCCCCAGATAGCTCTGGAAACACCATATATTTT	CASSSPDSSGNTIYF
NA	TRBV9	TRBJ1-6	once	TGTGCCAGCAGCATCCGCCCGACACCCCCGGATTCACCCCTCCACTTT	CASSIRPTPPDSPLHF
NA	TRBV7-4	TRBJ2-4	NA	TGTGCCAGCAGCCCCGTGGTCCGAGCCAAAAACATTCAGTACTTC	CASSPVVRAKNIQYF
TRBD1	TRBV12-3/TRBV12-4	TRBJ1-1	NA	TGTGCCAGCAGTTTAAGGGGGCTGGGTTTCTTT	CASSLRGLGFF
TRBD2	TRBV7-2	TRBJ2-7	NA	TGTGCCAGCAGCTACGGGACTAGCGGGAGGCGACTGGGGAACGAGCAGTACTTC	CASSYGTSGRRLGNEQYF
NA	TRBV4-1	TRBJ1-4	NA	TGCGCCAGCAGCCTCCTGGGAGATGGCGAAAAACTGTTTTTT	CASSLLGDGEKLFF
TRBD2	TRBV7-2	TRBJ2-1	NA	TGTGCCAGCAGCCACACTAGCGGTCTCTACAATGAGCAGTTCTTC	CASSHTSGLYNEQFF
NA	TRBV6-1	TRBJ1-5	NA	TGTGCCAGCAGTGAAGAACCTTACAGGAATAGCAATCAGCCCCAGCATTTT	CASSEEPYRNSNQPQHF
NA	TRBV7-2	TRBJ2-7	many	TGTGCCAGCAGCAGAAAGGGGGGCAGGGAGGGAATCCACGAGCAGTACTTC	CASSRKGGREGIHEQYF
NA	TRBV2	TRBJ2-7	NA	TGTGCCAGCAGTGATGGACTGGGCTACGAGCAGTACTTC	CASSDGLGYEQYF
NA	TRBV12-3/TRBV12-4	TRBJ2-1	NA	TGTGCCAGCGGCTTCATGGCCGGCGTGGGTGAGCAGTTCTTC	CASGFMAGVGEQFF
TRBD2	TRBV7-2	TRBJ2-1	many	TGTGCCAGCAGCTTAGGACTAGCGGGGGGGCGCAGGGAGCAGTTCTTC	CASSLGLAGGRREQFF
NA	TRBV7-6	TRBJ2-1	few	TGTGCCAGCAGCTCTTCGAGGGCAGAGCAGTTCTTC	CASSSSRAEQFF
NA	TRBV6-1	TRBJ1-5	few	TGTGCCAGCAGTAGCCAGGGAGCTAATAGCAATCAGCCCCAGCATTTT	CASSSQGANSNQPQHF
TRBD2	TRBV20-1	TRBJ2-3	few	TGCAGTGCTAGCCTACTAGCGGGAGGGGTAGTGGATACGCAGTATTTT	CSASLLAGGVVDTQYF
NA	TRBV19	TRBJ2-7	few	TGTGCCAGTAGTATCGACAAAGCCTACGAGCAGTACTTC	CASSIDKAYEQYF
NA	TRBV7-2	TRBJ1-4	few	TGTGCCAGCAGCTTAGACCCAAATGAAAAACTGTTTTTT	CASSLDPNEKLFF
NA	TRBV4-2	TRBJ1-2	few	TGTGCCAGCAGCCCAGAAGGAGGTTTTACTGGTGGCTACACCTTC	CASSPEGGFTGGYTF
NA	TRBV6-2/TRBV6-3	TRBJ2-3	NA	TGTGCCAGCAGCGTCGTAGAAGATACGCAGTATTTT	CASSVVEDTQYF
TRBD1	TRBV2	TRBJ2-7	few	TGTGCCAGCAGTGTGGAGACAGGGACCCACGAGCAGTACTTC	CASSVETGTHEQYF
NA	TRBV30	TRBJ1-4	NA	TGTGCCTGGAGTAAGGGGAAGGTGAATGAAAAACTGTTTTTT	CAWSKGKVNEKLFF
TRBD1	TRBV7-2	TRBJ1-4	NA	TGTGCCAGCAGCCCAGACAGGGGTGAAAAACTGTTTTTT	CASSPDRGEKLFF